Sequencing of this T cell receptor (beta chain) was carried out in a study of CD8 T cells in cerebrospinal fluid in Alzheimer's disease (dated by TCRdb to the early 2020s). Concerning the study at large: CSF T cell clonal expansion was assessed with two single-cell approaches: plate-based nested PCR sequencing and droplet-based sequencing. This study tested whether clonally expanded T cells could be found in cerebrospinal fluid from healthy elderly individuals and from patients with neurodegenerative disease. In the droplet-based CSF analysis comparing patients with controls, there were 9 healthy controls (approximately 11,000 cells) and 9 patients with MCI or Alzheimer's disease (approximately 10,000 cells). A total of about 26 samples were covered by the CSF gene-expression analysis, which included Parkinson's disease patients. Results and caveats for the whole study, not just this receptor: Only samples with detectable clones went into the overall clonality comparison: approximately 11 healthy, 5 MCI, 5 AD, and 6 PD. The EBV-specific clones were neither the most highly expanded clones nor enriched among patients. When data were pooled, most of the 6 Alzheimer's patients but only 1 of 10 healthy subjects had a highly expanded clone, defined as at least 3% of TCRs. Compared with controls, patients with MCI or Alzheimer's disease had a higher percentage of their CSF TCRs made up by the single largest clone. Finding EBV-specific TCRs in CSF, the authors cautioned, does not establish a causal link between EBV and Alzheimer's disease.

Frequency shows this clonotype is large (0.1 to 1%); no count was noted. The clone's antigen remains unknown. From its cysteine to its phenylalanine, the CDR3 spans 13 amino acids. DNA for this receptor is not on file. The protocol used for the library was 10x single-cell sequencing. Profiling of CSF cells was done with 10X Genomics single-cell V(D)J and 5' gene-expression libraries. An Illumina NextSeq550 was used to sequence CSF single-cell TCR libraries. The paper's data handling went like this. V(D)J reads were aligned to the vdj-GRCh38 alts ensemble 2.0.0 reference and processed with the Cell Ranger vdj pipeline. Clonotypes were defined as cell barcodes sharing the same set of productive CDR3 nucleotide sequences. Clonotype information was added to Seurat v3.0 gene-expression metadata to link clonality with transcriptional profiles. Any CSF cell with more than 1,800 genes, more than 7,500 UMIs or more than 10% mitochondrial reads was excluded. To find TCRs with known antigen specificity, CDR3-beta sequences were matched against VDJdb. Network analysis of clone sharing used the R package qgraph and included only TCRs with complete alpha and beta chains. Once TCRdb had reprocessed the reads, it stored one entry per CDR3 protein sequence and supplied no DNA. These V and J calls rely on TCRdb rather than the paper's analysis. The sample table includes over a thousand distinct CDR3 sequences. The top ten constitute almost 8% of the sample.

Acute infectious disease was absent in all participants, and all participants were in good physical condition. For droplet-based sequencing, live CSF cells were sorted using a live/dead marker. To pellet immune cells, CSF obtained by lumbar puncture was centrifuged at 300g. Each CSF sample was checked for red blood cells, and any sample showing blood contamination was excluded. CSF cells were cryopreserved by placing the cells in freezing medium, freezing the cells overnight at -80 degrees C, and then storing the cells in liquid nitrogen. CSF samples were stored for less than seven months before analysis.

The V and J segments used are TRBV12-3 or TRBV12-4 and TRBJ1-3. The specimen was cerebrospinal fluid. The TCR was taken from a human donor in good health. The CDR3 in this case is CASRFYSSDTIYF.